Following are 30 T cell receptor beta chains from one sample sequenced in a study of T cell responses to AZD1222 COVID-19 vaccine. Here immunoSEQ multiplex PCR was the method, and the copy in TCRdb shows in-frame clones only, minus some. There are tens of thousands of clones in the sample; around nine tenths occur only once, and about 19% lies in the top ten. The sample consisted of peripheral blood, taken on day 0 of AZD1222 vaccination. These receptors were obtained from an adult in good health.

The V call is TRBV7-9, the J call TRBJ1-4, with 7 bases matching TRBD1. Germline V gives CDR1 SEHNR, CDR2 FQNEAQ (reference sequence). The J segment lost 0 bases and the V segment lost 1 base, leaving 8 bases of the junction unmatched. The length of the CDR3 is 18 residues. This CDR3 is CASSLVRDRATTNEKLFF. In nucleotides, the CDR3 is TGTGCCAGCAGCTTAGTAAGGGACAGAGCTACAACTAATGAAAAACTGTTTTTT.

The chain uses TRBV11-1 and TRBJ2-7; possibly TRBD1 for D (5 bases). Trimming stripped 5 bases from V and 4 bases from J, with 9 bases between. Germline CDR1 is SGHAT and CDR2 is FQDESV (reference sequence). This CDR3 has 12 residues. CDR3 coding DNA: TGTGCCAGCAGCCAGGGCAGTTACGAGCAGTACTTC. Encoded protein: CASSQGSYEQYF.

DNA for the CDR3: TGTGCTAGTGGACCAGGGGGTCAGAACACTGAAGCTTTCTTT. This translates into CASGPGGQNTEAFF. This chain links TRBV12-5 with TRBJ1-1; the match to TRBD1 covers 7 bases. The CDR3 has 14 amino acids. Germline-derived CDR1 and CDR2 are LGHNT and FRNRAP. With V trimmed by 6 bases and J by 1 base, 5 bases remained unmatched. The variable domain in full, with the rest retrieved from reference TRBV12-5 and TRBJ1-1, is DARVTQTPRHKVTEMGQEVTMRCQPILGHNTVFWYRQTMMQGLELLAYFRNRAPLDDSGMPKDRFSAEMPDATLATLKIQPSEPRDSAVYFCASGPGGQNTEAFFGQGTRLTVV.

This chain connects TRBV10-3 to TRBJ2-3; D is undetermined. The CDR3 spans 16 residues. Germline CDR1 ENHRY, CDR2 SYGVKD. V was trimmed by 5 bases and J by 4 bases, leaving 19 bases between them. CDR3 sequence: CAISFSAPGGADTQYF. DNA of the CDR3: TGTGCCATCAGTTTTTCCGCCCCGGGCGGCGCAGATACGCAGTATTTT.

V and J are TRBV4-1 and TRBJ1-4, with 9 bases fitting TRBD1. V shed 4 bases, J shed 8 bases, and the junction held 14 bases outside the gene matches. This CDR3 contains 17 residues. The germline V gene has CDR1 MGHRA and CDR2 YSYEKL. CDR3 loop: CASSLLWTGAGNEKLFF. Here the CDR3 DNA reads TGCGCCAGCAGCCTGCTATGGACAGGGGCGGGGAACGAAAAACTGTTTTTT.

This sequence joins TRBV5-1 and TRBJ2-5; 9 bases align to TRBD2. Trimming at V came to 0 bases and at J to 4 bases, leaving 4 bases not matched to a gene. Germline lookup yields CDR1 SGHRS and CDR2 YFSETQ. This CDR3 has 15 amino acids. In DNA form, the CDR3 reads TGCGCCAGCAGCTTGGGACTAGCGGTGCGAGAGACCCAGTACTTC. It codes for CASSLGLAVRETQYF. The full variable domain, with the rest looked up from reference TRBV5-1 and TRBJ2-5, is KAGVTQTPRYLIKTRGQQVTLSCSPISGHRSVSWYQQTPGQGLQFLFEYFSETQRNKGNFPGRFSGRQFSNSRSEMNVSTLELGDSALYLCASSLGLAVRETQYFGPGTRLLVL.

The rearrangement joins TRBV3-1 (or the pseudogene TRBV3-2) to TRBJ2-7; D ambiguous. Germline loops: CDR1 LGHDT, CDR2 YNNKEL (reference sequence). V dropped 1 base and J dropped 9 bases, with 10 bases sitting between them. The CDR3 contains 12 residues. The CDR3 DNA reads as TGTGCCAGCAGCCAAGCTGCGGCTGGGCAGTACTTC. Its translation is CASSQAAAGQYF.

This chain joins TRBV11-3 and TRBJ1-1; D unresolved. The germline V gene has CDR1 SGHNT and CDR2 YENEEA. The CDR3 covers 16 residues. Deletions cut 1 base from V and 0 bases from J, with 12 bases between. CDR3 DNA sequence: TGTGCCAGCAGCTTAGGGACGGCCTTTATGAACACTGAAGCTTTCTTT. Amino acids: CASSLGTAFMNTEAFF. The full variable domain, rest sourced from reference TRBV11-3 and TRBJ1-1, is EAGVVQSPRYKIIEKKQPVAFWCNPISGHNTLYWYLQNLGQGPELLIRYENEEAVDDSQLPKDRFSAERLKGVDSTLKIQPAELGDSAVYLCASSLGTAFMNTEAFFGQGTRLTVV.

This chain joins TRBV9 and TRBJ1-1; D possibly corresponds to TRBD1 (5 bases). From germline, CDR1 is SGDLS and CDR2 YYNGEE. The CDR3 covers 14 residues. Trimming took off 0 bases at V and 6 bases at J, with 12 bases between the two ends. The CDR3 region has the DNA TGTGCCAGCAGCGTAGGCGGGCAGGGTGCTGAAGCTTTCTTT. Translated: CASSVGGQGAEAFF.

The chain carries TRBV28 and TRBJ1-1; D gene unclear. The V end lost 3 bases, the J end lost 5 bases, and 10 bases lay between the germline ends. The CDR3 has 13 amino acids. The germline V gene encodes CDR1 MDHEN and CDR2 SYDVKM. The CDR3, as DNA: TGTGCCAGCAGTTTGGGCCGCGAGACTGAAGCTTTCTTT. Translation gives CASSLGRETEAFF.

The chain uses TRBV28 and TRBJ2-7; a possible D gene is TRBD1 (5 bases). The ends were cut back, 7 bases at V and 1 base at J, with 20 bases in the middle. This CDR3 has 16 amino acids. CDR1 and CDR2 (germline): MDHEN, SYDVKM. CDR3 loop: CASKGRVGAWSYEQYF. CDR3 sequence (DNA): TGTGCCAGCAAGGGCAGGGTTGGGGCTTGGTCCTACGAGCAGTACTTC.

The V gene is TRBV28, the J gene TRBJ1-2; 11 nucleotides agree with TRBD1. The CDR3 sequence is 18 residues long. Germline V gives CDR1 MDHEN, CDR2 SYDVKM. V lost 5 bases, J lost 6 bases, and 17 bases stayed unmatched. This chain's CDR3 is CASSTPGQGGSGDDGYTF. The CDR3 nucleotides are TGTGCCAGCAGTACCCCGGGACAGGGGGGCTCAGGCGACGATGGCTACACCTTC.

Details on this clone: The same CDR3 is also encoded by other DNA sequences in this sample. V is TRBV7-8 and J is TRBJ2-7; D gene uncertain. CDR1 and CDR2 from the germline V gene are SGHVS and FQNEAQ. V dropped 4 bases and J dropped 0 bases, with 7 bases sitting between them. The CDR3 length is 13 residues. Here the CDR3 reads CASSYPSSYEQYF. CDR3 sequence (DNA): TGTGCCAGCAGCTACCCCAGCTCCTACGAGCAGTACTTC.

In the case of this clone: Distinct nucleotide sequences in the sample also encode this CDR3. The rearrangement links TRBV5-4 to TRBJ1-1; D gene unclear. This CDR3 contains 13 residues. The V end was cut by 0 bases, the J end by 1 base, with 4 bases between. Germline V CDR1 and CDR2: SGHNT, YYREEE (reference sequence). CDR3 DNA sequence: TGTGCCAGCAGCTTGGGTTGGAACACTGAAGCTTTCTTT. It yields the protein CASSLGWNTEAFF.

V gene TRBV11-2 combines with J gene TRBJ2-3; D is unclear. CDR1 is SGHAT and CDR2 is FQNNGV in the germline V gene. The V end lost 5 bases, the J end lost 7 bases, and 7 bases lay between the germline ends. The CDR3 has 11 amino acids. The CDR3 bases are TGTGCCAGCAGCGTCCGGCATACGCAGTATTTT. Amino acids: CASSVRHTQYF.

This chain uses TRBV18 with TRBJ1-6; D is unresolved. The V gene lost 2 bases and the J gene lost 6 bases, with 14 bases spanning the gap. The CDR3 has 16 amino acids. Germline V gives CDR1 KGHSH, CDR2 LQKENI. Here the CDR3 reads CASSPKEGGGNSPLHF. CDR3 in DNA: TGTGCCAGCTCACCAAAGGAAGGAGGCGGTAATTCACCCCTCCACTTT.

This chain uses TRBV3-1 (or the pseudogene TRBV3-2) with TRBJ1-5; possible D gene TRBD1, 5 bases. V dropped 4 bases and J dropped 4 bases, with 11 bases sitting between them. This CDR3 has 14 amino acids. Germline-derived CDR1 and CDR2 are LGHDT and YNNKEL (reference sequence). Here the CDR3 reads CASSPTAQNQPQHF. The CDR3 DNA reads TGTGCCAGCAGCCCGACAGCCCAAAATCAGCCCCAGCATTTT.

This sequence joins TRBV10-2 and TRBJ2-5; TRBD2 aligns across 7 bases. Unmatched junction bases numbered 3, after V lost 0 bases and J lost 2 bases. Germline assignment: CDR1 WSHSY and CDR2 SAAADI. This CDR3 spans 15 amino acids. The CDR3 sequence is CASSESWGGQETQYF. The CDR3 DNA is TGCGCCAGCAGTGAGTCATGGGGGGGACAAGAGACCCAGTACTTC.

The chain uses TRBV6-5 and TRBJ2-1; D is unclear. Trimming cost V 8 bases and J 9 bases, with 11 bases left between them. Germline CDR1 MNHEY, CDR2 SVGAGI. This CDR3 region has 11 residues. The CDR3 protein is CASVLDGEQFF. For the CDR3, the DNA is TGTGCCAGCGTCTTGGACGGTGAGCAGTTCTTC.

The rearrangement joins TRBV5-4 to TRBJ1-2; no definite D call. CDR1 and CDR2 (germline): SGHNT, YYREEE (reference sequence). This CDR3 comprises 15 residues. The V and J ends lost 0 bases and 5 bases respectively, with 14 bases between them. CDR3 coding DNA: TGTGCCAGCAGCTTGGTTGGGGTACTTGGGTATGGCTACACCTTC. Amino acid sequence: CASSLVGVLGYGYTF.

The gene calls are TRBV7-9 and TRBJ2-7; 8 bases fit TRBD1. The CDR3 has 17 residues. The V gene's germline CDR1 is SEHNR and CDR2 FQNEAQ (reference sequence). V dropped 5 bases and J dropped 3; count of bases not matched to a gene: 15. CDR3 coding DNA: TGTGCCAGCAGCCCCCTGGACAGGGAAAAGGGCATCTACGAGCAGTACTTC. This codes for CASSPLDREKGIYEQYF. Full variable domain (outside the CDR3, taken from reference TRBV7-9 and TRBJ2-7): DTGVSQNPRHKITKRGQNVTFRCDPISEHNRLYWYRQTLGQGPEFLTYFQNEAQLEKSRLLSDRFSAERPKGSFSTLEIQRTEQGDSAMYLCASSPLDREKGIYEQYFGPGTRLTVT.

The chain uses TRBV9 and TRBJ2-1; D remains ambiguous. Trimming left V 3 bases short and J 4 bases short, with 17 bases between. The CDR3 totals 16 residues. CDR1 and CDR2 from the germline V gene are SGDLS and YYNGEE. DNA for the CDR3: TGTGCCAGCAGCGCCTTACCTAGTTCCCCGTACAATGAGCAGTTCTTC. Translation gives CASSALPSSPYNEQFF. Looking up the rest from reference TRBV9 and TRBJ2-1 gives the full variable domain: DSGVTQTPKHLITATGQRVTLRCSPRSGDLSVYWYQQSLDQGLQFLIQYYNGEERAKGNILERFSAQQFPDLHSELNLSSLELGDSALYFCASSALPSSPYNEQFFGPGTRLTVL.

This chain connects TRBV5-5 to TRBJ1-5, with D perhaps TRBD1 (6 bases). Germline CDR1 SGHKS, CDR2 YYEKEE (reference sequence). The germline V and J ends were trimmed by 2 bases and 2 bases, with 14 bases remaining between them. The CDR3 has 16 residues. The CDR3 region has the DNA TGTGCCAGCAGCTTTCAGGGGAATATCGGCAATCAGCCCCAGCATTTT. As protein: CASSFQGNIGNQPQHF.

J is TRBJ2-3 and V is TRBV29-1; D might be TRBD1 (6 bases). Germline V gene sequence: CDR1 SQVTM, CDR2 ANQGSEA. This CDR3 is 16 amino acids long. V was cut by 1 base and J by 2 bases, with 16 bases left in between. DNA of the CDR3: TGCAGCGTTGAAGGTTTCGGGACACCCAACACAGATACGCAGTATTTT. It yields the protein CSVEGFGTPNTDTQYF.

The chain links TRBV27 to TRBJ1-2; TRBD1 agrees at 9 bases. This CDR3 comprises 16 residues. V shed 4 bases, J shed 0 bases, and the junction held 6 bases outside the gene matches. Germline lookup yields CDR1 MNHEY and CDR2 SMNVEV (reference sequence). The CDR3, as DNA: TGTGCCAGCAGTTATACAGGGGGCGCAACTAACTATGGCTACACCTTC. This gives the protein CASSYTGGATNYGYTF.

The rearrangement joins TRBV7-3 to TRBJ2-1; D might be TRBD2 (7 bases). Trimming took 2 bases from V and 8 from J, leaving 16 bases between them. CDR1 and CDR2 from the germline V gene are SGHTA and FQGTGA. This CDR3 has 15 residues. The CDR3 region is CASSLGRGPNHEQFF. The CDR3 DNA sequence: TGTGCCAGCAGCTTAGGGCGGGGGCCCAACCATGAGCAGTTCTTC.

This clone was seen a handful of times. The chain employs TRBV7-9 and TRBJ2-7; 8 nucleotides align to TRBD1. The CDR3 loop spans 14 amino acids. Germline CDR1 and CDR2: SEHNR and FQNEAQ (reference sequence). The V gene end was trimmed by 4 bases and the J gene end by 5 bases; junction bases not matched to a gene: 7. CDR3 amino acids: CASSSQDRADEQYF. The CDR3 nucleotides are TGTGCCAGCAGCTCGCAGGACAGGGCAGACGAGCAGTACTTC.

This chain joins TRBV21-1 and TRBJ2-1; TRBD2 is the table's D call and was not checked against the DNA. TRBV21-1 is a recognized pseudogene. CDR3 length: 17 amino acids. CDR3 in amino acids: CASSLRSREGMFNEQFF. CDR3 in DNA: TGTGCCAGCAGCCTACGAAGCAGGGAGGGCATGTTCAATGAGCAGTTCTTC.

This clone was seen a handful of times. The rearrangement links TRBV5-4 to TRBJ2-5, with 8 nucleotides matching TRBD1. The germline CDR1 and CDR2 sequences are SGHNT and YYREEE (reference sequence). There are 19 residues in the CDR3. V trimming: 0 bases; J trimming: 0 bases; junction bases outside the gene matches: 13. The CDR3 sequence: CASSLVGQGALLHQETQYF. DNA of the CDR3: TGTGCCAGCAGCTTGGTTGGTCAGGGGGCCTTGCTCCACCAAGAGACCCAGTACTTC.

The chain couples TRBV4-3 to TRBJ1-5; weak D call: TRBD1 (6 bases). This CDR3 is 17 amino acids long. The germline V gene has CDR1 LGHNA and CDR2 YSLEER. Trimming took off 0 bases at V and 0 bases at J, with 12 bases between the two ends. CDR3 sequence (DNA): TGCGCCAGCAGCCAAGATTGGAAGGGACATAGCAATCAGCCCCAGCATTTT. Translated, it gives CASSQDWKGHSNQPQHF.